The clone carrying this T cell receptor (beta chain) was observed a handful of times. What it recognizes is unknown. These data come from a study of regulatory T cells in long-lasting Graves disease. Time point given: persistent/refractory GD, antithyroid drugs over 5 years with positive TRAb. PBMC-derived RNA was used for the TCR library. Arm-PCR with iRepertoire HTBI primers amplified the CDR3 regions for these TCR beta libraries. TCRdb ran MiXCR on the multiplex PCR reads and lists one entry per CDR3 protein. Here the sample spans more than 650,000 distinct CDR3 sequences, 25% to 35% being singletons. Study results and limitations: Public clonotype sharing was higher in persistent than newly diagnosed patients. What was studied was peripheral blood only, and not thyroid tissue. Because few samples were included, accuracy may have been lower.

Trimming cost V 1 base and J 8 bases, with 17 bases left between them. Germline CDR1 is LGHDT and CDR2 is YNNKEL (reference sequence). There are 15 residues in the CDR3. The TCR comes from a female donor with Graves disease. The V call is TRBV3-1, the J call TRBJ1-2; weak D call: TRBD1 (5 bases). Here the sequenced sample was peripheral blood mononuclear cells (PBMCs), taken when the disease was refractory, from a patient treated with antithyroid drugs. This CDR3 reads CASSQGSGFAMGYTF. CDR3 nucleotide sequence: TGTGCCAGCAGCCAAGGTTCAGGGTTTGCCATGGGCTACACCTTC.